These 27 T cell receptor beta chains share one sample of origin, sequenced in a study of T cell repertoires in cytomegalovirus infection. The antigens for these receptors are not known. MiXCR was run by TCRdb on the reads, yielding one entry per CDR3 protein. This table has tens of thousands of distinct CDR3 sequences, about 22% appearing once. Sequencing used PBMCs, sequenced either directly or after in vitro stimulation (not recorded which). The receptors were sampled from a human donor in good health (CMV status not recorded). Some clones in this sample may be carry-over from other donors' samples.

A few counts support this clonotype. The V call is TRBV12-3 or TRBV12-4, the J call TRBJ2-2; possibly TRBD1 or TRBD2 for D (5 bases each). The CDR3 length is 14 residues. V was pared by 6 bases and J by 8 bases, with 16 bases between. The CDR3 coding sequence is TGTGCCAGCAGCCCCGGGACCCAGGTTGGGGAGCTGTTTTTT. This codes for CASSPGTQVGELFF.

V is TRBV4-3 and J is TRBJ1-4; 7 positions match TRBD1. The germline gives CDR1 LGHNA, CDR2 YSLEER. The CDR3 sequence is 14 residues long. The V gene end was trimmed by 1 base and the J gene end by 7 bases; junction bases not matched to a gene: 3. The DNA of the CDR3 is TGCGCCAGCAGCCAAGGACAGGGTGTTGAAAAACTGTTTTTT. This gives the protein CASSQGQGVEKLFF.

J is TRBJ1-2 and V is TRBV19; 7 bases map to TRBD1. This CDR3 is built from 16 residues. The germline V gene encodes CDR1 LNHDA and CDR2 SQIVND (reference sequence). V dropped 7 bases and J dropped 1; count of bases not matched to a gene: 12. In DNA, the CDR3 is TGTGCCAGTACCAACATCCCGACAGGGAGTAACTATGGCTACACCTTC. Amino acid sequence: CASTNIPTGSNYGYTF.

This chain connects TRBV3-1 to TRBJ2-5, with a possible D match to TRBD2 (5 bases). Trimming left V 5 bases short and J 5 bases short, with 18 bases between. Germline CDR1 is LGHDT and CDR2 is YNNKEL (reference sequence). The length of the CDR3 is 15 residues. Written as DNA, the CDR3 is TGTGCCAGCAGCTCCCCAACTAGAAGGCCCGAGACCCAGTACTTC. Residues: CASSSPTRRPETQYF.

V and J are TRBV20-1 and TRBJ2-3; 8 nucleotides match TRBD2. The CDR3 runs 13 residues. Unmatched junction bases numbered 3, after V lost 5 bases and J lost 2 bases. Germline CDR1 DFQATT, CDR2 SNEGSKA (reference sequence). CDR3 bases: TGCAGTGCTTCACTAGCGGCCACAGATACGCAGTATTTT. The encoded protein is CSASLAATDTQYF.

This clonotype was counted between two and nine times. The chain combines TRBV11-2 with TRBJ2-5, with D unresolved. Trimming stripped 2 bases from V and 5 bases from J, with 9 bases between. The CDR3 runs 13 residues. Germline CDR1 is SGHAT and CDR2 is FQNNGV. CDR3 bases: TGTGCCAGCAGCTTACTAGTGATGGAGACCCAGTACTTC. The encoded protein is CASSLLVMETQYF.

The rearrangement uses TRBV10-3 and TRBJ2-1; D may be TRBD2 (5 bases). CDR3 length equals 14 residues. In germline, CDR1 is ENHRY, CDR2 SYGVKD. The germline V and J ends were trimmed by 3 bases and 0 bases, with 6 bases remaining between them. CDR3 amino acids: CAISDLASYNEQFF. The DNA for the CDR3 is TGTGCCATCAGTGACCTAGCCTCCTACAATGAGCAGTTCTTC.

The CDR3 region is CASSFGLAGEQYV. CDR3 in DNA: TGTGCCAGCAGTTTCGGACTAGCCGGCGAGCAGTACGTC. The chain uses TRBV6-5 and TRBJ2-7, with 8 bases aligning to TRBD2. The CDR3 covers 13 residues. The germline CDR1 and CDR2 sequences are MNHEY and SVGAGI. J lost 6 bases, V lost 4 bases, and 5 bases had no gene match.

This clonotype has more than one count but fewer than ten. The chain uses TRBV18 and TRBJ1-2, with a tentative D call TRBD1 (6 bases). The V gene lost 3 bases and the J gene lost 0 bases, with 17 bases spanning the gap. The CDR3 is made up of 17 amino acids. Germline loops: CDR1 KGHSH, CDR2 LQKENI. CDR3 protein: CASSPDSGTTSNYGYTF. The DNA for the CDR3 is TGTGCCAGCTCACCCGACTCCGGGACAACCTCTAACTATGGCTACACCTTC.

Ten or more counts support this clonotype. This chain uses TRBV7-9 with TRBJ2-5; 9 bases fit TRBD2. The CDR3 sequence is 21 residues long. V lost 6 bases, J lost 5 bases, and 28 bases stayed unmatched. Germline CDR1 is SEHNR and CDR2 is FQNEAQ (reference sequence). The CDR3 DNA reads as TGTGCCAGCAGACCCGGAAGATTTCGCGGGAGGGCCAAACTGGGTGAGGAGACCCAGTACTTC. Translation: CASRPGRFRGRAKLGEETQYF.

The chain carries TRBV6-2 or TRBV6-3 and TRBJ2-2, with D maybe TRBD2 (6 bases). This CDR3 spans 15 amino acids. Trimming took 5 bases from V and 0 from J, leaving 10 bases between them. Germline CDR1 reads MNHEY; CDR2 reads SVGEGT. CDR3 loop: CASSGRLPNTGELFF. The CDR3 coding sequence is TGTGCCAGCAGTGGGAGGCTCCCGAACACCGGGGAGCTGTTTTTT.

This clonotype was picked up many times. The CDR3 bases are TGTGCCAGCAGCTGGGGACTAGAAGCCTCCTACGAGCAGTACGTC. It translates to CASSWGLEASYEQYV. V gene TRBV7-8 combines with J gene TRBJ2-7, with 8 nucleotides matching TRBD2. Unmatched junction bases numbered 5, after V lost 4 bases and J lost 0 bases. Germline V gives CDR1 SGHVS, CDR2 FQNEAQ. This CDR3 has 15 amino acids.

This clonotype was counted a few times. V and J are TRBV12-3 or TRBV12-4 and TRBJ1-5; D remains unclear. V dropped 4 bases and J dropped 5 bases, with 6 bases sitting between them. The CDR3 is 12 residues long. DNA for the CDR3: TGTGCCAGCAGTTACTCAGATCAGCCCCAGCATTTT. Protein product: CASSYSDQPQHF.

This clonotype was picked up many times. The CDR3 DNA is TGTGCCAGCAGCTCCTTCGGGGGGGAGATGATGTGGGGCTACACCTTC. Protein: CASSSFGGEMMWGYTF. The rearrangement uses TRBV7-2 and TRBJ1-2; tentatively, D is TRBD1 (5 bases). Per germline, CDR1 SGHTA and CDR2 FQGNSA. CDR3 length: 16 residues. Trimming took off 4 bases at V and 8 bases at J, with 23 bases between the two ends.

The CDR3 DNA reads as TGTGCCAGCAGCCGTACTAGCGGGAGCGTCTATGAGCAGTTCTTC. Protein product: CASSRTSGSVYEQFF. J is TRBJ2-1 and V is TRBV11-2, with 11 bases aligning to TRBD2. The V segment lost 5 bases and the J segment 8 bases; nucleotides outside the gene matches: 8. The CDR3 length is 15 residues. Germline loops: CDR1 SGHAT, CDR2 FQNNGV.

This chain connects TRBV12-3 or TRBV12-4 to TRBJ1-1, with TRBD1 as a possible D gene (6 bases). This CDR3 comprises 13 residues. Between the trimmed V and J ends, which lost 6 bases and 4 bases, there was a span of 12 bases. In nucleotides, the CDR3 is TGTGCCAGCAGCATAGGGGGGGCCACTGAAGCTTTCTTT. As protein: CASSIGGATEAFF.

This chain joins TRBV6-4 and TRBJ2-1; possibly TRBD2 for D (6 bases). The CDR3 loop spans 15 amino acids. The V end lost 4 bases, the J end lost 2 bases, and 12 bases lay between the germline ends. Germline CDR1 is MRHNA and CDR2 is SNTAGT. The CDR3 protein is CASSVVSGTYNEQFF. The CDR3 DNA reads TGTGCCAGCAGTGTGGTTAGCGGAACCTACAATGAGCAGTTCTTC.

This clonotype was detected ten times or more. The rearrangement joins TRBV24-1 to TRBJ2-2; TRBD2 aligns across 14 bases. Germline V gene data show CDR1 as KGHDR and CDR2 as SFDVKD. CDR3 length equals 19 residues. V gave up 8 bases and J gave up 4 bases; unmatched junction bases: 14. CDR3 residues: CATTQGTSGSSSATGELFF. The CDR3, as DNA: TGTGCCACCACTCAGGGGACTAGCGGGAGTTCTTCAGCCACCGGGGAGCTGTTTTTT.

This clonotype has a handful of counts. This chain uses TRBV9 with TRBJ2-5; possibly TRBD1 for D (7 bases). V lost 3 bases and J lost 5, with 20 bases in between. Per the germline V gene, CDR1 is SGDLS and CDR2 is YYNGEE. This CDR3 region has 16 residues. The DNA for the CDR3 is TGTGCCAGCAGCGCCGTACAGGGGACTCCCCGGGAGACCCAGTACTTC. It codes for CASSAVQGTPRETQYF.

The chain uses TRBV19 and TRBJ1-6; D not certain. This CDR3 has 15 residues. Germline lookup yields CDR1 LNHDA and CDR2 SQIVND (reference sequence). Trimming removed 5 bases at V and 1 base at J, with 9 bases between. CDR3 residues: CASSEASSYNSPLHF. The CDR3 coding sequence is TGTGCCAGTAGTGAGGCATCATCCTATAATTCACCCCTCCACTTT.

This clonotype has only a few counts. This rearrangement joins TRBV11-2 to TRBJ2-4; TRBD2 is a possible D gene (6 bases). Trimming took off 6 bases at V and 0 bases at J, with 12 bases between the two ends. The CDR3 sequence is 15 residues long. CDR1 SGHAT and CDR2 FQNNGV come from the germline V gene. The CDR3 DNA sequence: TGTGCCAGCAGTCAAAGCGGGCTAGCCAAAAACATTCAGTACTTC. Residues: CASSQSGLAKNIQYF. The full variable domain, in which reference TRBV11-2 and TRBJ2-4 provide the parts outside the CDR3, is EAGVAQSPRYKIIEKRQSVAFWCNPISGHATLYWYQQILGQGPKLLIQFQNNGVVDDSQLPKDRFSAERLKGVDSTLKIQPAKLEDSAVYLCASSQSGLAKNIQYFGAGTRLSVL.

The genes are TRBV4-3 and TRBJ1-6, with 7 bases fitting TRBD1. Germline V lookup: CDR1 LGHNA, CDR2 YSLEER. This CDR3 is built from 16 residues. V shed 0 bases and J 4 bases; nucleotides not matched to a gene: 3. The CDR3 loop is CASSQDRGIYNSPLHF. The CDR3 coding sequence is TGCGCCAGCAGCCAAGACAGGGGGATATATAATTCACCCCTCCACTTT.

The chain couples TRBV6-1 to TRBJ2-7; 11 nucleotides agree with TRBD1. The germline gives CDR1 MNHNS, CDR2 SASEGT. This CDR3 has 16 residues. Germline trimming cut 8 bases from V and 3 bases from J; bases unmatched to any gene: 12. The CDR3 sequence is CASLPQGGQGVYEQYF. CDR3 sequence (DNA): TGTGCCAGCTTACCTCAAGGGGGACAGGGGGTCTACGAGCAGTACTTC.

This clonotype was counted many times. The chain couples TRBV11-2 to TRBJ2-3, with unresolved D. The V gene's germline CDR1 is SGHAT and CDR2 FQNNGV. The CDR3 sequence is 14 residues long. V was pared by 7 bases and J by 4 bases, with 15 bases between. CDR3 residues: CASTAQRPPDTQYF. CDR3 DNA: TGTGCCAGCACAGCCCAGAGGCCTCCAGATACGCAGTATTTT.

J is TRBJ2-3 and V is TRBV7-6, with 14 bases aligning to TRBD2. This CDR3 is built from 16 residues. V shed 5 bases, J shed 5 bases, and the junction held 6 bases outside the gene matches. The germline gives CDR1 SGHVS, CDR2 FNYEAQ. In DNA form, the CDR3 reads TGTGCCAGCAGCCCCCAAGGGACTAGCGGGAGAGATACGCAGTATTTT. This encodes CASSPQGTSGRDTQYF.

This clonotype occurred many times. V and J are TRBV10-3 and TRBJ2-1; maybe TRBD1 (6 bases). V lost 3 bases and J 7 bases, leaving 13 bases between the germline ends. CDR3 length: 14 amino acids. The germline CDR1 and CDR2 sequences are ENHRY and SYGVKD. CDR3 loop: CAISEPGEINEQFF. The CDR3 nucleotides read TGTGCCATCAGTGAACCAGGGGAAATAAATGAGCAGTTCTTC.

The chain uses TRBV7-2 and TRBJ2-1; 7 bases fit TRBD2. Per germline, CDR1 SGHTA and CDR2 FQGNSA. The CDR3 is 15 residues long. The ends lost 5 bases at V and 4 bases at J; junction bases unmatched: 8. The DNA of the CDR3 is TGTGCCAGCAGCCCATGGGGGGGAGTTTACAATGAGCAGTTCTTC. Its translation: CASSPWGGVYNEQFF.